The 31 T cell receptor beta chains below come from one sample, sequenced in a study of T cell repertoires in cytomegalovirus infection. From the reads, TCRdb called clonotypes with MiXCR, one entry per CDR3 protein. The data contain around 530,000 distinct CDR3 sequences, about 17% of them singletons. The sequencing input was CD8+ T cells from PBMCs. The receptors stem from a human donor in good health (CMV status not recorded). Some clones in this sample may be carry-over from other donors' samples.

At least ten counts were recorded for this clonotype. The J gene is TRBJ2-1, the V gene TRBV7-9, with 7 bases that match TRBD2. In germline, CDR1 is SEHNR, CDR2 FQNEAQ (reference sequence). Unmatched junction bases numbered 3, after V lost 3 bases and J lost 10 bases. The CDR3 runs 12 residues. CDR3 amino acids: CASSLGLPEQFF. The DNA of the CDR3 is TGTGCCAGCAGCTTGGGACTACCCGAGCAGTTCTTC.

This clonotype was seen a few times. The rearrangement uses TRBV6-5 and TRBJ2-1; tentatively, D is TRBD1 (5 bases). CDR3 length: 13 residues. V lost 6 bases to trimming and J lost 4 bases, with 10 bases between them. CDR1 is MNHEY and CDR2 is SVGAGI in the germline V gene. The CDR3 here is CASRRQPYNEQFF. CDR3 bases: TGTGCCAGCAGACGACAGCCTTACAATGAGCAGTTCTTC.

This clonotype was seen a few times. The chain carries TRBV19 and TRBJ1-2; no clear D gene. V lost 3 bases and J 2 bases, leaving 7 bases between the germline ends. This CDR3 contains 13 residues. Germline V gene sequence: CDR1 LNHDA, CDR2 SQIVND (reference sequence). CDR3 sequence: CASSIDGNYGYTF. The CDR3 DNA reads TGTGCCAGTAGTATCGACGGGAACTATGGCTACACCTTC.

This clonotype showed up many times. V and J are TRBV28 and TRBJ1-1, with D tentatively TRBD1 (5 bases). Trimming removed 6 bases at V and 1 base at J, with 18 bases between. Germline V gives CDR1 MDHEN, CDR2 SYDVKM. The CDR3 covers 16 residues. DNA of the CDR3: TGTGCCAGCAGGATAAACATGGGGCCGGCGAACACTGAAGCTTTCTTT. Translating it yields CASRINMGPANTEAFF.

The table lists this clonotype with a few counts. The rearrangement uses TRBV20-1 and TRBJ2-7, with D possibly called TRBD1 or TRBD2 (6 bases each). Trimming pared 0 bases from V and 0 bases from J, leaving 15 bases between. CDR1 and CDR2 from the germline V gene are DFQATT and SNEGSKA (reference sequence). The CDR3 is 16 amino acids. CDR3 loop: CSARDRTGAVSYEQYF. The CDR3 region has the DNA TGCAGTGCTAGAGATCGAACGGGGGCGGTCTCCTACGAGCAGTACTTC.

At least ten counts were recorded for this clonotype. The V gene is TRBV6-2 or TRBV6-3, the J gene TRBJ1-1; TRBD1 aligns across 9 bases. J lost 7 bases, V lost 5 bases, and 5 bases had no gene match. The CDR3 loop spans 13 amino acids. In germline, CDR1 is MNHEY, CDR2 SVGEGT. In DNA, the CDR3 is TGTGCCAGCAGTCGGACAGGGGAGAGTGAAGCTTTCTTT. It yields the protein CASSRTGESEAFF.

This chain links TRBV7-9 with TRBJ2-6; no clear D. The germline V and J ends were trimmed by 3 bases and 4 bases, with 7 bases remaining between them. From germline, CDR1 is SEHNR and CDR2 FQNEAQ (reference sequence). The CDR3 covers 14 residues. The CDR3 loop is CASSLAPGANVLTF. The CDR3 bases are TGTGCCAGCAGCTTGGCTCCCGGGGCCAACGTCCTGACTTTC.

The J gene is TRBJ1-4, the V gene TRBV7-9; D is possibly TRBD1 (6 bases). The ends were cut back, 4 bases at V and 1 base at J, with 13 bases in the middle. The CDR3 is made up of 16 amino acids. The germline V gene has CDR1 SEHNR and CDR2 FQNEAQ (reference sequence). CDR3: CASSSARTVTNEKLFF. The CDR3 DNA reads TGTGCCAGCAGCTCCGCCAGGACAGTAACTAATGAAAAACTGTTTTTT.

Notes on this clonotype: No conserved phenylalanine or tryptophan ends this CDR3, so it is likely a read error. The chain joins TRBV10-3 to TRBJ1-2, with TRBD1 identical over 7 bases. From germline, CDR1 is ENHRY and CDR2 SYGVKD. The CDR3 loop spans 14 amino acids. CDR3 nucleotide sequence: TGTGCCATCAGGGAACAGGGGACCCATCATGGGTACACCTTA. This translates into CAIREQGTHHGYTL.

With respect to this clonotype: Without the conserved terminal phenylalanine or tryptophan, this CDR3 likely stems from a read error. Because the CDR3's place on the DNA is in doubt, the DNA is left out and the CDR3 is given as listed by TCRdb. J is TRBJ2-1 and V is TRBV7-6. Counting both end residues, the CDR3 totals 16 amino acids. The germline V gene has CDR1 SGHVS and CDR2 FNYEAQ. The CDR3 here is CASSLEALDSYNEQLY.

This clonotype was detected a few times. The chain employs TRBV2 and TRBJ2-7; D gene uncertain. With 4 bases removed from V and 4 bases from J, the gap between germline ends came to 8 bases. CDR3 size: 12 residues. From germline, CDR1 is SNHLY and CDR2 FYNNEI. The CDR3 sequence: CASSGQIYEQYF. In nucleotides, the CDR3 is TGTGCCAGCAGTGGGCAGATTTACGAGCAGTACTTC.

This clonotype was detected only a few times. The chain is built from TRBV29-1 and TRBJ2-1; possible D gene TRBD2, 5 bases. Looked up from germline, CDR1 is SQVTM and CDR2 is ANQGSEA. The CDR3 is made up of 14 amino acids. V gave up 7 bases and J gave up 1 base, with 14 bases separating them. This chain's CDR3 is CSAPTGLSYNEQFF. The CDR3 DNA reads TGCAGCGCTCCCACGGGGTTATCCTACAATGAGCAGTTCTTC.

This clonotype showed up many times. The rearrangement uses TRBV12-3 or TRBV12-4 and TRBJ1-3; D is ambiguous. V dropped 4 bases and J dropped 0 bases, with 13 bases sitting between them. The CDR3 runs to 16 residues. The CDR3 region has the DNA TGTGCCAGCAGTTCAACTCAACGGGACTCTGGAAACACCATATATTTT. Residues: CASSSTQRDSGNTIYF.

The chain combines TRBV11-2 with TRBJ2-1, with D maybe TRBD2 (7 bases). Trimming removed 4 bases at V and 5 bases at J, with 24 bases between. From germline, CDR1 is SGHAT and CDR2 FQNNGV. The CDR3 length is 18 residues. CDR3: CASSSGGAAGDYDNEQFF. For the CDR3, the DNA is TGTGCCAGCAGCTCCGGTGGGGCCGCAGGGGACTATGACAATGAGCAGTTCTTC.

The CDR3 loop reads CASSLDAARSTDTQYF. For the CDR3, the DNA is TGCGCCAGCAGCTTGGACGCCGCCAGGAGCACAGATACGCAGTATTTT. V gene TRBV5-1 combines with J gene TRBJ2-3; D ambiguous. Deletions cut 0 bases from V and 0 bases from J, with 11 bases between. Germline loops: CDR1 SGHRS, CDR2 YFSETQ. There are 16 residues in the CDR3.

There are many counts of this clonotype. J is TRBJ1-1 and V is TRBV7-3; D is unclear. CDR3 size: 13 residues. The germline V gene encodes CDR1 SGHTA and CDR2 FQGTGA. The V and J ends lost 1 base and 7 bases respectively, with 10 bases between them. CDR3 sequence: CASSLIPVGEAFF. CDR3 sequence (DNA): TGTGCCAGCAGCTTAATTCCCGTGGGTGAAGCTTTCTTT. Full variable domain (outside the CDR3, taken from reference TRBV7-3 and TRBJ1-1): GAGVSQTPSNKVTEKGKYVELRCDPISGHTALYWYRQSLGQGPEFLIYFQGTGAADDSGLPNDRFFAVRPEGSVSTLKIQRTERGDSAVYLCASSLIPVGEAFFGQGTRLTVV.

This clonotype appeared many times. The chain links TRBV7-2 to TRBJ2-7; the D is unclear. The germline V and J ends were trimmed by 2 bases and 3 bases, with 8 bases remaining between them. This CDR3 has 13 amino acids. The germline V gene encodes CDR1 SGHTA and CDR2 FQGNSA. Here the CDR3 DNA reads TGTGCCAGCAGCTTAAACAGCCACTACGAGCAGTACTTC. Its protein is CASSLNSHYEQYF.

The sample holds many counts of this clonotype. For the CDR3, the DNA is TGTGCCAGCAGTCGACAGGGGTGGCAGCCCCAGCATTTT. Encoded protein: CASSRQGWQPQHF. V usage is TRBV7-2 and J usage is TRBJ1-5, with 8 nucleotides matching TRBD1. The germline CDR1 and CDR2 sequences are SGHTA and FQGNSA. The ends lost 6 bases at V and 7 bases at J; junction bases unmatched: 5. The CDR3 runs to 13 residues.

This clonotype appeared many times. CDR3 DNA: TGTGCCAGCAGTTTCCGGACAGGGGGACGTCTAGGCTACACCTTC. Translated, it gives CASSFRTGGRLGYTF. V usage is TRBV5-6 and J usage is TRBJ1-2; 10 positions match TRBD1. The CDR3 loop spans 15 amino acids. V trimming: 5 bases; J trimming: 8 bases; junction bases outside the gene matches: 12. From germline, CDR1 is SGHDT and CDR2 YYEEEE.

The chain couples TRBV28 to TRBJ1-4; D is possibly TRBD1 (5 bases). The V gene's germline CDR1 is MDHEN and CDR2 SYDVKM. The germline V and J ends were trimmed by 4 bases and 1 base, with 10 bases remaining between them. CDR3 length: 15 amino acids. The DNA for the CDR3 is TGTGCCAGCAGTTGGGGGTTAAAAACTAATGAAAAACTGTTTTTT. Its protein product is CASSWGLKTNEKLFF.

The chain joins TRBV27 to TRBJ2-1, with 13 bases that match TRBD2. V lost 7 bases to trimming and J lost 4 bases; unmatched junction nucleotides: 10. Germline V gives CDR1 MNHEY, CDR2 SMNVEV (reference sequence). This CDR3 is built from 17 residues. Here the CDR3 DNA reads TGTGCCAGCACACATGGACTAGCGGGAGTGCATTACAATGAGCAGTTCTTC. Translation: CASTHGLAGVHYNEQFF.

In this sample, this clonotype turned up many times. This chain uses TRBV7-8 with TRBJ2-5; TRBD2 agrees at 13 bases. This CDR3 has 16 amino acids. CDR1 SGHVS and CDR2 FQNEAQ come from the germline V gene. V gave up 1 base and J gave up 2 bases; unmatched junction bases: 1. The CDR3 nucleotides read TGTGCCAGCAGCTTAGAGGGACTAGCGGGGCAAGAGACCCAGTACTTC. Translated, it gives CASSLEGLAGQETQYF.

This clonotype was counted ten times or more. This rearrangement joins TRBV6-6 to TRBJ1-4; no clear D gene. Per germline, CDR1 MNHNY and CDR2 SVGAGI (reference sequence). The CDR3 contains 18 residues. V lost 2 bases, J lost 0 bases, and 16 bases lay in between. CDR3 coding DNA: TGTGCCAGCAGTTACCTTTCCCAGGCCATTGCAACTAATGAAAAACTGTTTTTT. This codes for CASSYLSQAIATNEKLFF.

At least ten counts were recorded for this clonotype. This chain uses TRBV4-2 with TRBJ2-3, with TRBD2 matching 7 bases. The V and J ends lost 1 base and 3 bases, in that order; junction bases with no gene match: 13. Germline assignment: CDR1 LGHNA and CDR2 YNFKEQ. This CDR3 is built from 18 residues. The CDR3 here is CASSQGAAGPEQTDTQYF. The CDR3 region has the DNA TGTGCCAGCAGCCAAGGAGCAGCGGGGCCCGAGCAGACAGATACGCAGTATTTT.

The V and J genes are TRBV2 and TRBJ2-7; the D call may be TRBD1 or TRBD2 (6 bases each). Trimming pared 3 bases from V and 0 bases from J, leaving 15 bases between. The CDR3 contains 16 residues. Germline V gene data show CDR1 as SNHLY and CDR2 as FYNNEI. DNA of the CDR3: TGTGCCAGCAGTGAGGGGGGCGGTGAAGCCTCCTACGAGCAGTACTTC. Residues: CASSEGGGEASYEQYF.

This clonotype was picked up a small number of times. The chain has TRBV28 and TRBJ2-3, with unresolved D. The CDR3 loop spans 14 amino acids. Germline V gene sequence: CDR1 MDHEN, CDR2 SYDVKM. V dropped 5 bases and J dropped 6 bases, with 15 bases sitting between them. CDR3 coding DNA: TGTGCCAGCAGTCCTCCGGCCCTCGGGGATACGCAGTATTTT. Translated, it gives CASSPPALGDTQYF.

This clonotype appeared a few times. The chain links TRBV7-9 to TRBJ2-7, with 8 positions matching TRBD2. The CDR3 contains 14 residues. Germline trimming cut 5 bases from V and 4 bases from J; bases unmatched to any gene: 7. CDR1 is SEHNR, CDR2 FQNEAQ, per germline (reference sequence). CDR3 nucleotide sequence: TGTGCCAGCAGCGGTCAGCGGGAGAGTTACGAGCAGTACTTC. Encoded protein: CASSGQRESYEQYF. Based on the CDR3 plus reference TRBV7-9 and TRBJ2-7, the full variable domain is DTGVSQNPRHKITKRGQNVTFRCDPISEHNRLYWYRQTLGQGPEFLTYFQNEAQLEKSRLLSDRFSAERPKGSFSTLEIQRTEQGDSAMYLCASSGQRESYEQYFGPGTRLTVT.

The CDR3 nucleotides read TGTGCCAGCAGTGGCCCCCCTGAGCAGTTCTTC. Translating gives CASSGPPEQFF. The chain recombines TRBV6-1 with TRBJ2-1; D is ambiguous. The CDR3 totals 11 residues. The V and J ends lost 4 bases and 9 bases respectively, with 7 bases between them. CDR1 and CDR2 (germline): MNHNS, SASEGT.

The CDR3 coding sequence is TGTGCCAGCAGTGACGGGACAGGGGGCGTCGATCAGCCCCAGCATTTT. Its protein is CASSDGTGGVDQPQHF. This rearrangement joins TRBV2 to TRBJ1-5; 12 bases line up with TRBD1. The CDR3 contains 16 residues. Per germline, CDR1 SNHLY and CDR2 FYNNEI. The V segment lost 3 bases and the J segment 5 bases; nucleotides outside the gene matches: 5.

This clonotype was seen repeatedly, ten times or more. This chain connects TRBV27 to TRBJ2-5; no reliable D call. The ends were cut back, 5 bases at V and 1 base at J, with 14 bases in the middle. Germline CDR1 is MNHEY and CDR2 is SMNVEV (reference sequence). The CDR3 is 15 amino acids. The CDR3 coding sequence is TGTGCCAGCAGTCTAACTCCCGGGTTCCAAGAGACCCAGTACTTC. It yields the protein CASSLTPGFQETQYF.

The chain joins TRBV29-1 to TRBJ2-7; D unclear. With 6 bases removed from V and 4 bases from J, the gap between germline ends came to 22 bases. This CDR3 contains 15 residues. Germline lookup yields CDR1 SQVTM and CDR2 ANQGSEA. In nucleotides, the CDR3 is TGCAGCGTGATAATAAGGAGTCCGCCACGATACGAGCAGTACTTC. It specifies CSVIIRSPPRYEQYF.